This is a list of T cell receptor beta chains from one sample in a study of radiotherapy plus CTLA-4 blockade in lung cancer. Some clones are missing from TCRdb's copy, which holds only in-frame ones; the method was immunoSEQ multiplex PCR. The sample has about 73,000 clones; about nine tenths are singletons. The sequences come from peripheral blood, collected from a patient treated with radiotherapy plus ipilimumab. The receptor set was obtained from a human donor with non-small cell lung cancer that progressed on radiotherapy plus ipilimumab. Each CDR3 is given with its conserved first and last residue. Clone size appears in some rows only: once, few, many, or a class for an expanded clone.

clone_size: .; j_call: TRBJ2-1; v_call: TRBV27; cdr3_aa: CASTTLAGSSYNEQFF
clone_size: few; j_call: TRBJ2-5; v_call: TRBV5-1; cdr3_aa: CASSSESGTDRKKYF
clone_size: once; j_call: TRBJ1-1; v_call: TRBV5-1; cdr3_aa: CASSPYPPEQGNTEAFF
clone_size: .; j_call: TRBJ2-3; v_call: TRBV6-6; cdr3_aa: CASIRIWADTQYF
clone_size: .; j_call: TRBJ1-2; v_call: TRBV6-5; cdr3_aa: CASSYSQGSPYGYTF
clone_size: .; j_call: TRBJ2-4; v_call: TRBV19; cdr3_aa: CASSNLLAGGRLAKNIQYF
clone_size: .; j_call: TRBJ1-1; v_call: TRBV5-1; cdr3_aa: CASSLEGATEAFF
clone_size: .; j_call: TRBJ2-3; v_call: TRBV7-3; cdr3_aa: CASSLLGGSASTDTQYF
clone_size: .; j_call: TRBJ1-2; v_call: TRBV12-5; cdr3_aa: CASGAGSHSYGYTF
clone_size: once; j_call: TRBJ1-5; v_call: TRBV15; cdr3_aa: CATRDRGHQPQHF
clone_size: .; j_call: TRBJ2-3; v_call: TRBV27; cdr3_aa: CASSFSGAHTQYF
clone_size: once; j_call: TRBJ2-7; v_call: TRBV5-1; cdr3_aa: CASSLGGRSYEQYF
clone_size: .; j_call: TRBJ1-1; v_call: TRBV5-1; cdr3_aa: CASRTPGVDTEAFF
clone_size: .; j_call: TRBJ1-1; v_call: TRBV7-9; cdr3_aa: CASSYRGGGNTEAFF
clone_size: .; j_call: TRBJ2-5; v_call: TRBV7-8; cdr3_aa: CASSPGLAGVAWETQYF
clone_size: few; j_call: TRBJ2-3; v_call: TRBV10-3; cdr3_aa: CATAGDSNTQYF
clone_size: .; j_call: TRBJ2-3; v_call: TRBV15; cdr3_aa: CATSRDRGLAGDLTDTQYF
clone_size: few; j_call: TRBJ2-3; v_call: TRBV19; cdr3_aa: CASSNRDRGLRSTDTQYF
clone_size: .; j_call: TRBJ1-2; v_call: TRBV25-1; cdr3_aa: CASSAPGMDYGYTF
clone_size: .; j_call: TRBJ1-2; v_call: TRBV30; cdr3_aa: CAGSGYTF
clone_size: .; j_call: TRBJ2-5; v_call: TRBV6-5; cdr3_aa: CASRGGWAEETQYF
clone_size: .; j_call: TRBJ2-2; v_call: TRBV7-9; cdr3_aa: CASSLYRGSNTGELFF
clone_size: .; j_call: TRBJ2-7; v_call: TRBV11-2; cdr3_aa: CASRNTGTAAYEQYF
clone_size: .; j_call: TRBJ1-5; v_call: TRBV18; cdr3_aa: CASSPGTGGNQPQHF
clone_size: .; j_call: TRBJ2-3; v_call: TRBV27; cdr3_aa: CASREASSGNEEYF
clone_size: .; j_call: TRBJ2-5; v_call: TRBV29-1; cdr3_aa: CSAQRQGGETQYF
clone_size: .; j_call: TRBJ1-4; v_call: TRBV4-2; cdr3_aa: CASSQGEGGEKLFF
clone_size: .; j_call: TRBJ1-3; v_call: TRBV6-6; cdr3_aa: CATQSGTASGNTIYF
clone_size: .; j_call: TRBJ2-3; v_call: TRBV7-3; cdr3_aa: CASSLTPGTRADTQYF
clone_size: .; j_call: TRBJ2-3; v_call: TRBV5-1; cdr3_aa: CASSDFSGTDTQYF
clone_size: .; j_call: TRBJ2-3; v_call: TRBV5-1; cdr3_aa: CASSLQGTDTQYF
clone_size: few; j_call: TRBJ2-3; v_call: TRBV7-9; cdr3_aa: CASNRGQSPSTDTQYF
clone_size: .; j_call: TRBJ2-3; v_call: TRBV2; cdr3_aa: CASARGGKDTQYF
clone_size: .; j_call: TRBJ1-4; v_call: TRBV28; cdr3_aa: CASSSLNEKLFF
clone_size: .; j_call: TRBJ2-1; v_call: TRBV10-2; cdr3_aa: CASRDPVREQFF
clone_size: once; j_call: TRBJ2-5; v_call: TRBV7-2; cdr3_aa: CASSPDGLLGETQYF
clone_size: .; j_call: TRBJ2-3; v_call: TRBV18; cdr3_aa: CASSPEGIRTDTQYF
clone_size: .; j_call: TRBJ2-1; v_call: TRBV6-1; cdr3_aa: CASLAPTYNEQFF